This T cell receptor beta chain appears in the sequencing data of a study of identical twins. Donors were all healthy Caucasians. V lost 5 bases, J lost 6 bases, and 10 bases lay in between. Germline V gives CDR1 SGHVS, CDR2 FNYEAQ. This CDR3 is built from 13 residues. Using its own MiXCR run on the 5' RACE reads, TCRdb lists one record per CDR3 protein. The profile shows roughly 280,000 distinct CDR3 sequences, nearly 9.5% of them singletons. This sample was also put to use in a study of yellow fever vaccine responses in identical twins.

The TCR comes from a woman between 18 and 30 years old in good health. The chain links TRBV7-6 to TRBJ2-2; possible D gene TRBD1, 5 bases. The specimen was CD8+ T cells sorted from blood. CDR3 sequence (DNA): TGTGCCAGCAGCCCAGGGTATGCCGGGGAGCTGTTTTTT. Its protein is CASSPGYAGELFF.